Following are 10 T cell receptor beta chains from one sample sequenced in a study of blood T cells in healthy people across ages. For the second PCR, which ran for 7 to 11 cycles, a sample-barcoded 5' primer and a J-beta primer mix were used. TCRdb itself ran the 5' RACE reads through MiXCR, one entry per CDR3 protein. The table includes 750,000 to 850,000 distinct CDR3 sequences, more than 20% detected once. These data were also reused for a study on T cells of mothers and their children.

Sample: blood. Receptor source: a boy aged 10-17 years in good health.

The rearrangement links TRBV15 to TRBJ1-2, with unresolved D. In germline, CDR1 is LNHNV, CDR2 YYDKDF (reference sequence). CDR3 length equals 14 residues. The V end lost 0 bases, the J end lost 4 bases, and 9 bases lay between the germline ends. CDR3 residues: CATSRDLGAYGYTF. Here the CDR3 DNA reads TGTGCCACCAGCAGAGATTTGGGAGCCTATGGCTACACCTTC.

The V gene is TRBV4-1, the J gene TRBJ1-2; TRBD1 might be the D (6 bases). There are 17 residues in the CDR3. Trimming shortened V by 1 base and J by 3 bases, and 18 bases separated the two germline ends. Germline V CDR1 and CDR2: MGHRA, YSYEKL. The CDR3 DNA is TGCGCCAGCAGCCAAGGCCCGACAGGTCCCGGCTACTATGGCTACACCTTC. It encodes CASSQGPTGPGYYGYTF.

The V gene is TRBV28, the J gene TRBJ2-5; D is perhaps TRBD1 (6 bases). Near its end, the DNA agrees better with TRBJ2-1, so the J call may be wrong. This CDR3 comprises 15 residues. Looked up from germline, CDR1 is MDHEN and CDR2 is SYDVKM. The CDR3 sequence is CASSLRASQGSEQFF. The CDR3, as DNA: TGTGCCAGCAGTTTAAGGGCTTCGCAGGGGTCTGAGCAGTTCTTC.

The chain links TRBV12-3 or TRBV12-4 to TRBJ1-5; 9 bases line up with TRBD1. The V gene end was trimmed by 3 bases and the J gene end by 6 bases; junction bases not matched to a gene: 3. The CDR3 length is 14 residues. The CDR3 DNA reads TGTGCCAGCAGTTTCACAGGGGGCGGTCAGCCCCAGCATTTT. Translation: CASSFTGGGQPQHF.

The rearrangement uses TRBV6-2 or TRBV6-3 and TRBJ2-3; 10 nucleotides line up with TRBD2. J lost 0 bases, V lost 0 bases, and 18 bases had no gene match. CDR3 length equals 22 residues. Germline loops: CDR1 MNHEY, CDR2 SVGEGT. For the CDR3, the DNA is TGTGCCAGCAGTTACTCGTTTAGGCCTGGACTAGCGGAAGAGGCTAGCACAGATACGCAGTATTTT. As protein: CASSYSFRPGLAEEASTDTQYF.

This clonotype appeared a few times. V usage is TRBV5-1 and J usage is TRBJ2-6, with D perhaps matching TRBD2 (5 bases). Looked up from germline, CDR1 is SGHRS and CDR2 is YFSETQ. This CDR3 has 22 residues. V lost 0 bases to trimming and J lost 2 bases, with 27 bases between them. CDR3 bases: TGCGCCAGCAGCTTGGGAGTTTCATTTCCCGCGACTAAGAAGACTGGGGCCAACGTCCTGACTTTC. The encoded protein is CASSLGVSFPATKKTGANVLTF.

The chain carries TRBV7-2 and TRBJ1-6; D not resolved. Trimming removed 1 base at V and 7 bases at J, with 14 bases between. This CDR3 has 16 amino acids. Germline V gene data show CDR1 as SGHTA and CDR2 as FQGNSA. The CDR3: CASSLEVAGLNSPLHF. CDR3 DNA sequence: TGTGCCAGCAGCTTAGAGGTAGCTGGGTTGAATTCACCCCTCCACTTT. Combining the CDR3 with reference TRBV7-2 and TRBJ1-6 gives the whole variable domain GAGVSQSPSNKVTEKGKDVELRCDPISGHTALYWYRQSLGQGLEFLIYFQGNSAPDKSGLPSDRFSAERTGGSVSTLTIQRTQQEDSAVYLCASSLEVAGLNSPLHFGNGTRLTVT.

This clonotype has only a few counts. The genes are TRBV6-6 and TRBJ2-5, with D perhaps being TRBD1 or TRBD2 (5 bases each). Per the germline V gene, CDR1 is MNHNY and CDR2 is SVGAGI (reference sequence). V was cut by 2 bases and J by 1 base, with 11 bases left in between. CDR3 size: 15 residues. CDR3 bases: TGTGCCAGCAGTTACCCCGGTGGGACCCAAGAGACCCAGTACTTC. Protein sequence: CASSYPGGTQETQYF.

V and J are TRBV29-1 and TRBJ2-4, with a weak D call TRBD2 (6 bases). CDR1 and CDR2 (germline): SQVTM, ANQGSEA. V was trimmed by 3 bases and J by 6 bases, leaving 18 bases between them. The CDR3 runs 15 residues. The CDR3 DNA sequence: TGCAGCGTTGAGGTGGCGGGACTTGATCTAAACATTCAGTACTTC. Translating gives CSVEVAGLDLNIQYF.

The chain links TRBV29-1 to TRBJ2-3; TRBD2 might be the D (6 bases). The ends were cut back, 3 bases at V and 2 bases at J, with 12 bases in the middle. Looked up from germline, CDR1 is SQVTM and CDR2 is ANQGSEA. CDR3 length: 14 residues. The CDR3 sequence is CSVDGRDHTDTQYF. CDR3 bases: TGCAGCGTTGACGGGCGGGACCACACAGATACGCAGTATTTT.